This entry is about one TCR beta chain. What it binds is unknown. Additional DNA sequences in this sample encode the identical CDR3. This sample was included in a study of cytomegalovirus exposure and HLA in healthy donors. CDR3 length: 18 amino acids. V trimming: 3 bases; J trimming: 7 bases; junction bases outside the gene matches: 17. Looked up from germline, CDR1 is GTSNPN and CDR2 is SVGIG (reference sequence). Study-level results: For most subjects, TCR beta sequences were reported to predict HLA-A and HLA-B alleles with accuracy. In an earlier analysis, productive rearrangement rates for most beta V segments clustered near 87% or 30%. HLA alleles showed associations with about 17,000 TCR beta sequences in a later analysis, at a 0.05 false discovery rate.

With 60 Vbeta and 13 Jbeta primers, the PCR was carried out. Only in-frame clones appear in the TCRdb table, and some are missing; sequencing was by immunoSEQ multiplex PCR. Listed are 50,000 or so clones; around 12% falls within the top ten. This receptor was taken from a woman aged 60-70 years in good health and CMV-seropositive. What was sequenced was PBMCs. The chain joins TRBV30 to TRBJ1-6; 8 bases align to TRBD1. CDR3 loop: CAWRFKDREVGGNSPLHF. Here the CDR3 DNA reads TGTGCCTGGAGATTTAAGGACAGGGAGGTAGGGGGGAATTCACCCCTCCACTTT.